The present T cell receptor (beta chain) was sequenced within a study of blood T cell repertoires in COVID-19. The table came from immunoSEQ multiplex PCR; TCRdb's copy has only in-frame clones and leaves some out. Counted here are approximately 300,000 clones, around 84% occurring once; the ten biggest clones make up 8.5% to 12%. The CDR3 loop spans 14 amino acids. Germline CDR1 SEHNR, CDR2 FQNEAQ (reference sequence). The V gene lost 6 bases and the J gene lost 7 bases, with 18 bases spanning the gap. Sequencing input: PBMCs or T cells enriched from blood (not recorded which). The clonotype comes from a woman under 30 who had recovered from COVID-19. The V call is TRBV7-9, the J call TRBJ1-1, with a weak D call TRBD1 (6 bases). The CDR3 bases are TGTGCCAGCAGGTTGTGGCAGGGGAATAATGAAGCTTTCTTT. It is translated as CASRLWQGNNEAFF. Based on the CDR3 plus reference TRBV7-9 and TRBJ1-1, the full variable domain is DTGVSQNPRHKITKRGQNVTFRCDPISEHNRLYWYRQTLGQGPEFLTYFQNEAQLEKSRLLSDRFSAERPKGSFSTLEIQRTEQGDSAMYLCASRLWQGNNEAFFGQGTRLTVV.